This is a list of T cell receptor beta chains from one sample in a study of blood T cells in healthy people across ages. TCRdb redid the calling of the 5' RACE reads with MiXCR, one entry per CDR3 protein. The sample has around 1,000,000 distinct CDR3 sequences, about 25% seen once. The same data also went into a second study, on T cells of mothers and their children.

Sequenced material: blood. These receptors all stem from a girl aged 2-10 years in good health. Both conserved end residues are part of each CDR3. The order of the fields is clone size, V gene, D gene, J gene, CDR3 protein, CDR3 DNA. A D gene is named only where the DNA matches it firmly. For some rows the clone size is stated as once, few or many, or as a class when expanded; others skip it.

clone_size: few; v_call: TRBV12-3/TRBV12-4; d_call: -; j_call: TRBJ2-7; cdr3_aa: CASSGRGEQYF; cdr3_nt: TGTGCCAGCAGCGGAAGGGGGGAGCAGTACTTC
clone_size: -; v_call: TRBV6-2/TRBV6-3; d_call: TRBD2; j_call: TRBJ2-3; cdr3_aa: CASSYDHLGTSGSSSTDTQYF; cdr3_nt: TGTGCCAGCAGTTACGATCATCTCGGGACTAGCGGGTCTTCTAGCACAGATACGCAGTATTTT
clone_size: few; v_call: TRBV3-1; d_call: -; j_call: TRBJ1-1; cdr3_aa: CASSQDRGEEAFF; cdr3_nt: TGTGCCAGCAGCCAAGATAGAGGGGAGGAAGCTTTCTTT
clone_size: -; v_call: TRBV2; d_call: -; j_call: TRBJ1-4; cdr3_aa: CASNMYPGEKLFF; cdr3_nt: TGTGCCAGCAATATGTATCCGGGCGAAAAACTGTTTTTT
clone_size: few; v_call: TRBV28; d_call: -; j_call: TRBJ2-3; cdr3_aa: CASSLSVAGWGTDTQYF; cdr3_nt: TGTGCCAGCAGTTTAAGTGTGGCGGGATGGGGAACAGATACGCAGTATTTT
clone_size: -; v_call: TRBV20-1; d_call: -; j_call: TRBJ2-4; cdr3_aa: CSASPGLLAKNIQYF; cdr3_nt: TGCAGTGCTAGTCCGGGATTACTAGCCAAAAACATTCAGTACTTC
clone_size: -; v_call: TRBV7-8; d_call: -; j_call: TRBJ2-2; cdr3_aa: CASTSSETGELFF; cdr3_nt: TGTGCCAGCACCTCTAGCGAAACCGGGGAGCTGTTTTTT
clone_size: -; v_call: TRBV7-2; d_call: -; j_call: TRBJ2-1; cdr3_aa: CASSQGTQSYNEQFF; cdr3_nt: TGTGCCAGCAGCCAAGGGACCCAGTCCTACAATGAGCAGTTCTTC
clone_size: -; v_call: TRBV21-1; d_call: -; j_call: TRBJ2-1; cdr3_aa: CASRGRGDRRYNEQFF; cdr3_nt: TGTGCCAGCAGGGGACGGGGGGACAGAAGGTACAATGAGCAGTTCTTC
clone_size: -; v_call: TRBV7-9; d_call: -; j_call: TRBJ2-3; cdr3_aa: CAGSERGTIPSSTDTQYF; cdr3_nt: TGTGCCGGCAGCGAGAGGGGGACAATCCCATCTAGCACAGATACGCAGTATTTT
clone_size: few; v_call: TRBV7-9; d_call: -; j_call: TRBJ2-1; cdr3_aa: CASSLGGGTYNNEQFF; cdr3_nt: TGTGCCAGCAGCTTAGGAGGTGGGACGTATAACAATGAGCAGTTCTTC
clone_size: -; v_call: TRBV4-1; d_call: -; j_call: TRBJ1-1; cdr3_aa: CASSLRLTVLTEAFF; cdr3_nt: TGCGCCAGCAGCCTAAGACTGACTGTCCTCACTGAAGCTTTCTTT
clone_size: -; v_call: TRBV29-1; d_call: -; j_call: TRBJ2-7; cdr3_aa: CSVELRGGTYEQYF; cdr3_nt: TGCAGCGTTGAACTCAGGGGGGGGACCTACGAGCAGTACTTC
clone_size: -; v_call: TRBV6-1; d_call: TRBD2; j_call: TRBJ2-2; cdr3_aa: CASDTAGVREGRTGELFF; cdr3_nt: TGTGCCAGCGACACAGCGGGAGTTAGGGAAGGGCGGACCGGGGAGCTGTTTTTT
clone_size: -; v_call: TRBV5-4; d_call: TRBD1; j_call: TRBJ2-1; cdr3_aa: CASSSLGTGERNEQFF; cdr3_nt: TGTGCCAGCAGCTCCCTAGGGACAGGGGAGCGGAATGAGCAGTTCTTC
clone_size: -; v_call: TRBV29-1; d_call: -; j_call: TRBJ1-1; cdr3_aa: CSVELENTEAFF; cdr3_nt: TGCAGCGTTGAGTTGGAGAACACTGAAGCTTTCTTT
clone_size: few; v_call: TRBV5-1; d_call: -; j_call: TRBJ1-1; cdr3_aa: CASKPQEGQAFF; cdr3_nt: TGCGCCAGCAAACCTCAAGAGGGGCAAGCTTTCTTT
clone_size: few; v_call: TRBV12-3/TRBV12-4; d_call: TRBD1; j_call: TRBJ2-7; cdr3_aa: CASSLKRVGTGFYEQYF; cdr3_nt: TGTGCCAGCAGTTTAAAGCGGGTTGGGACAGGATTCTACGAGCAGTACTTC
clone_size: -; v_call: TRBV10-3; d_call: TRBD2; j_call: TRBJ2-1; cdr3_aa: CAISEGLREVEFF; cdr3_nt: TGTGCCATCAGTGAGGGGTTGCGGGAGGTGGAGTTCTTC
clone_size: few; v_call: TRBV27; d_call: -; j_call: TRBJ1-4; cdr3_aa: CASSFRQKANEKLFF; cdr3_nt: TGTGCCAGCAGTTTTCGACAGAAAGCTAATGAAAAACTGTTTTTT
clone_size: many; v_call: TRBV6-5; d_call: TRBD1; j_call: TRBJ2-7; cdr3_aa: CASSRGQGYEQYF; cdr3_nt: TGTGCCAGCAGTCGGGGACAGGGCTACGAGCAGTACTTC
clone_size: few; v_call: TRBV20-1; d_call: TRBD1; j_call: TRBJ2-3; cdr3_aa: CSARPTGDIDTQYF; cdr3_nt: TGCAGTGCTAGACCGACAGGGGACATAGATACGCAGTATTTT
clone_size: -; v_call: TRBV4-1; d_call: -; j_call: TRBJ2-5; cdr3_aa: CASSFKGTQYF; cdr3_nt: TGCGCCAGCAGCTTTAAGGGGACCCAGTACTTC
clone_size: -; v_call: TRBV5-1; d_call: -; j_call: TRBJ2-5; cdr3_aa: CASSWDPLGETQYF; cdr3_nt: TGCGCCAGCAGCTGGGACCCGCTGGGAGAGACCCAGTACTTC
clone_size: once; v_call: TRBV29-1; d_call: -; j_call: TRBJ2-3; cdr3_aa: CSVSTSSTDTQYF; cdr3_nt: TGCAGCGTTTCAACTTCTAGCACAGATACGCAGTATTTT
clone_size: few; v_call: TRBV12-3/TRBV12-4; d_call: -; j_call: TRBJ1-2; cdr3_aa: CASGYRDQDGYTF; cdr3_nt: TGTGCCAGCGGTTACAGGGACCAAGATGGCTACACCTTC
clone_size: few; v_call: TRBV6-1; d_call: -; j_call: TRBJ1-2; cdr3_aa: CASLEGGYGYTF; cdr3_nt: TGTGCCAGCCTGGAGGGAGGCTATGGCTACACCTTC
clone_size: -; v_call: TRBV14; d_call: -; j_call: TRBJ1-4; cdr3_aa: CASSRSLLFDKLFF; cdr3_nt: TGTGCCAGCAGCCGAAGCCTTCTTTTCGACAAACTGTTTTTT
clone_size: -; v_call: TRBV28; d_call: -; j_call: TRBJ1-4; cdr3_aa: CASSPRGVATNEKLFF; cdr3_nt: TGTGCCAGCAGTCCCAGGGGAGTGGCAACTAATGAAAAACTGTTTTTT
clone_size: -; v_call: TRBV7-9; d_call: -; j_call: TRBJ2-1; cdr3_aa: CASSLMAGLRNEQFF; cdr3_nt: TGTGCCAGCAGCCTAATGGCAGGGTTAAGAAATGAGCAGTTCTTC
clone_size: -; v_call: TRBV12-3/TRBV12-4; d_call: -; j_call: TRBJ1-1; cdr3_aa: CASSLRVDPEAFF; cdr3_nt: TGTGCCAGCAGTTTAAGGGTGGACCCTGAAGCTTTCTTT
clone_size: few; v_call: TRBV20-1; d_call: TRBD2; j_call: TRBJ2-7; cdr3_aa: CSARDSSPSGNYEQYF; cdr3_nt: TGCAGTGCTAGAGATTCGTCGCCCAGCGGGAACTACGAGCAGTACTTC
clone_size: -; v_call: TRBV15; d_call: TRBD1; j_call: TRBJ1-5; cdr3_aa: CATSSDGQGASQPQHF; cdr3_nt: TGTGCCACCAGCAGTGACGGACAGGGGGCAAGTCAGCCCCAGCATTTT
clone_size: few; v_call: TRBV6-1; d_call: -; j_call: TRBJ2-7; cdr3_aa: CASSEYGGLSYEQYF; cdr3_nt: TGTGCCAGCAGTGAATATGGGGGCCTATCCTACGAGCAGTACTTC
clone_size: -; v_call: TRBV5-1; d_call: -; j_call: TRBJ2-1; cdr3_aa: CASSLEPAREQFF; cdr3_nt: TGCGCCAGCAGCTTGGAACCCGCCCGGGAGCAGTTCTTC
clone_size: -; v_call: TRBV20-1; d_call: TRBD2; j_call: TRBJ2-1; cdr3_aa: CSARVLPGLAGALPGNEQFF; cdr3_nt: TGCAGTGCTAGAGTTCTCCCGGGACTAGCGGGAGCCCTCCCGGGAAATGAGCAGTTCTTC
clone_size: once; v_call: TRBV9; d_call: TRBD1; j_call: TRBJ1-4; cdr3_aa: CASSLRDRDNQKLFF; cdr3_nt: TGTGCCAGCAGCTTAAGGGACAGGGATAATCAAAAACTGTTTTTT
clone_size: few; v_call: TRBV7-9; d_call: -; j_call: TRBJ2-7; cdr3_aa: CASSFVGRYEQYF; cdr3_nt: TGTGCCAGCAGCTTTGTTGGCCGGTACGAGCAGTACTTC
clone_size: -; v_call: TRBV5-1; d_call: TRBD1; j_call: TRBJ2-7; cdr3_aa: CASSLGQDRRTPYEQYF; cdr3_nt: TGCGCCAGCAGCTTGGGCCAGGACAGGAGAACACCCTACGAGCAGTACTTC
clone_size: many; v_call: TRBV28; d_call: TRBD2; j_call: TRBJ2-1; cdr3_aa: CASLGREGHNEQFF; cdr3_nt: TGTGCCAGTCTGGGGCGGGAGGGCCACAATGAGCAGTTCTTC
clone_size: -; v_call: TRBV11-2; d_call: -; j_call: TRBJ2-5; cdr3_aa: CASSPLLRVGTAETQYF; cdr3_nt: TGTGCCAGCAGCCCTCTACTCAGGGTCGGTACGGCGGAGACCCAGTACTTC
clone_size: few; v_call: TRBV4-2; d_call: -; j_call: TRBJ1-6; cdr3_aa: CASSQDQEPLHF; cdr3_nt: TGTGCCAGCAGCCAAGACCAGGAACCCCTCCACTTT
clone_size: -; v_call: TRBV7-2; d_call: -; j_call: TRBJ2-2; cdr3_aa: CASSMNSGTGELFF; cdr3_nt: TGTGCCAGCAGCATGAATAGCGGCACCGGGGAGCTGTTTTTT
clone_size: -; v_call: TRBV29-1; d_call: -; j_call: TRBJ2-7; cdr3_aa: CSAGLSSYEQYF; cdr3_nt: TGCAGCGCCGGACTAAGCTCCTACGAGCAGTACTTC
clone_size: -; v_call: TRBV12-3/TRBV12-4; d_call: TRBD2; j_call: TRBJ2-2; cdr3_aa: CASRRVGGEDTGELFF; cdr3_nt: TGTGCCAGCAGAAGGGTCGGGGGGGAGGACACCGGGGAGCTGTTTTTT
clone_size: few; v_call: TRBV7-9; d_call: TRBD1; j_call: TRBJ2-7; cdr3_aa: CASSLSDRGAYF; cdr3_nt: TGTGCCAGCAGCTTATCTGACAGGGGGGCGTACTTC